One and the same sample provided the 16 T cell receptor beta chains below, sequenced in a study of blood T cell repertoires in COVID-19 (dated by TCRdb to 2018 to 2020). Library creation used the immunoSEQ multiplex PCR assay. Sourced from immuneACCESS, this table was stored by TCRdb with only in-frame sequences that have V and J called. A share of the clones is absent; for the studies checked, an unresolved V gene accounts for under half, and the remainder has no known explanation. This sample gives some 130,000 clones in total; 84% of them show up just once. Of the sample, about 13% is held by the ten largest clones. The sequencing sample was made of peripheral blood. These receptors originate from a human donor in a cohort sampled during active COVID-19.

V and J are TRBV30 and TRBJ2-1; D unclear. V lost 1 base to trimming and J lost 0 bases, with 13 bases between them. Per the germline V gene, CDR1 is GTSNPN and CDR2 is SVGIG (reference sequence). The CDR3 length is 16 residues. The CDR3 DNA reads TGTGCCTGGAGTGATTCTCCGGGTATCTCCTACAATGAGCAGTTCTTC. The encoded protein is CAWSDSPGISYNEQFF.

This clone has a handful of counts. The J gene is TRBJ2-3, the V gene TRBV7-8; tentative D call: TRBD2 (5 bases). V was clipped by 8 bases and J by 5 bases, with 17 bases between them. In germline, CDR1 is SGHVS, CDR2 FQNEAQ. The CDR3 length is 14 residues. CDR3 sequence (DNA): TGTGCCAGCGGACTCAACCTTGGGAAAGATACGCAGTATTTT. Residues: CASGLNLGKDTQYF.

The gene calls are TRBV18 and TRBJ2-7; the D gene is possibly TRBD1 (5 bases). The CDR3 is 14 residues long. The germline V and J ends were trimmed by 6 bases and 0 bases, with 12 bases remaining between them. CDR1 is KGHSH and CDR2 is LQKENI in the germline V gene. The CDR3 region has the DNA TGTGCCAGCTCCTCAGGGTCTTCCTCCTACGAGCAGTACTTC. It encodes CASSSGSSSYEQYF.

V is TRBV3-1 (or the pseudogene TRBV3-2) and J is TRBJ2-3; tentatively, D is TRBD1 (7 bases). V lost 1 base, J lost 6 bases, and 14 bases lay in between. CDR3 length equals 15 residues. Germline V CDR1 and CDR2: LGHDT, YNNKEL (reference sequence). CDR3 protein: CASSQGGTALDTQYF. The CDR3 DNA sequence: TGTGCCAGCAGCCAAGGCGGGACAGCTTTGGATACGCAGTATTTT.

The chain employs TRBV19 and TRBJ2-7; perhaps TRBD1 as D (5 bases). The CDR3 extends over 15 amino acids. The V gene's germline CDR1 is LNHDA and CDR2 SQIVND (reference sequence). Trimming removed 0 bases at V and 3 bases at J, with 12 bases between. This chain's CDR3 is CASSIDARGFYEQYF. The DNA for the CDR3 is TGTGCCAGTAGTATAGATGCTAGGGGCTTCTACGAGCAGTACTTC. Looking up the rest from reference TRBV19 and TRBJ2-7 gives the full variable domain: DGGITQSPKYLFRKEGQNVTLSCEQNLNHDAMYWYRQDPGQGLRLIYYSQIVNDFQKGDIAEGYSVSREKKESFPLTVTSAQKNPTAFYLCASSIDARGFYEQYFGPGTRLTVT.

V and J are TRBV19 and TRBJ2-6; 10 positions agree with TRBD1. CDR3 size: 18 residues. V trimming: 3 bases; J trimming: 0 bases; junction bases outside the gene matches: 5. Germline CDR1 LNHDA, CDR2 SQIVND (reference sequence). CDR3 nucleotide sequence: TGTGCCAGTAGTATGTGGACAGGGGGAGTCTCTGGGGCCAACGTCCTGACTTTC. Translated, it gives CASSMWTGGVSGANVLTF.

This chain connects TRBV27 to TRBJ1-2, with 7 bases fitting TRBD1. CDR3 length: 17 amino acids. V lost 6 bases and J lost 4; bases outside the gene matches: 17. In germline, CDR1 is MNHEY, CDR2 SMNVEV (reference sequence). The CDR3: CASSRNSPGTVFYGYTF. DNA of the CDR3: TGTGCCAGCAGCCGAAACAGTCCCGGGACAGTTTTCTATGGCTACACCTTC.

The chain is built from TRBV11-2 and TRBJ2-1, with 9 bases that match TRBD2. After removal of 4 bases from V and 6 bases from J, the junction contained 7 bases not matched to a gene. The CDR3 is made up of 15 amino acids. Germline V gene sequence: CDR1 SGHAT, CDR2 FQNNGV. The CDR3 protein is CASSYGRGGRNEQFF. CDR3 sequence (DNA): TGTGCCAGCAGCTACGGGCGGGGGGGCCGCAATGAGCAGTTCTTC.

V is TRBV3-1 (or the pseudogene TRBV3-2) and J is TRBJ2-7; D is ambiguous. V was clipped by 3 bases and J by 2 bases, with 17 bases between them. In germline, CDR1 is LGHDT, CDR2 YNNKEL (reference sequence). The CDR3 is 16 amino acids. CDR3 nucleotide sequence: TGTGCCAGCAGCCAGGAAACAGTATCACTCGCCTACGAGCAGTACTTC. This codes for CASSQETVSLAYEQYF.

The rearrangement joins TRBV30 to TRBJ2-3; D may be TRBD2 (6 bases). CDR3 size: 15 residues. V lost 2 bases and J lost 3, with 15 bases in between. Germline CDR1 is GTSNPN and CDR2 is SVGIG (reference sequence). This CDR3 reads CAWSSTLALTDTQYF. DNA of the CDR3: TGTGCCTGGAGTTCTACACTAGCTCTAACAGATACGCAGTATTTT. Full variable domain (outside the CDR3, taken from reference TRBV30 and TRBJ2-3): SQTIHQWPATLVQPVGSPLSLECTVEGTSNPNLYWYRQAAGRGLQLLFYSVGIGQISSEVPQNLSASRPQDRQFILSSKKLLLSDSGFYLCAWSSTLALTDTQYFGPGTRLTVL.

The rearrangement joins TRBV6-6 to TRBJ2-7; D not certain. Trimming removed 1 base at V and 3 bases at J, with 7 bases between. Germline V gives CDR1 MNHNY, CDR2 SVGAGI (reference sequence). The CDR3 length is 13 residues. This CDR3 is CASSYLEIYEQYF. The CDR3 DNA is TGTGCCAGCAGTTACTTAGAAATCTACGAGCAGTACTTC.

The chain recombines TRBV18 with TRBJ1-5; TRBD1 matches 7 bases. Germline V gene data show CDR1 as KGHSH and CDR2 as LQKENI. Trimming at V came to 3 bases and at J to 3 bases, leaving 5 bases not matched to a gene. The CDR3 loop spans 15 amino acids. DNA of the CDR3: TGTGCCAGCTCACCGCCAACAGGGGTCAATCAGCCCCAGCATTTT. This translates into CASSPPTGVNQPQHF. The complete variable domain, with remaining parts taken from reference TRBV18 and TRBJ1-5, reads NAGVMQNPRHLVRRRGQEARLRCSPMKGHSHVYWYRQLPEEGLKFMVYLQKENIIDESGMPKERFSAEFPKEGPSILRIQQVVRGDSAAYFCASSPPTGVNQPQHFGDGTRLSIL.

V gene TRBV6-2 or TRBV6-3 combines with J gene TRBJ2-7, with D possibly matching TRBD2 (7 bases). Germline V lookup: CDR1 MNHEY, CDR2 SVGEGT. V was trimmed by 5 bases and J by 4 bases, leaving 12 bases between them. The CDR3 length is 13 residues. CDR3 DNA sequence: TGTGCCAGCAGTCAGGGGAGGGATTACGAGCAGTACTTC. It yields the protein CASSQGRDYEQYF.

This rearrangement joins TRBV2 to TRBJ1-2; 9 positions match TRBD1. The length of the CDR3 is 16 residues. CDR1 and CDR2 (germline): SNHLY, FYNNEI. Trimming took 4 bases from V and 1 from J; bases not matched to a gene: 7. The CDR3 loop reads CASSGTDRGYNYGYTF. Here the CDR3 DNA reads TGTGCCAGCAGTGGAACCGACAGGGGGTATAACTATGGCTACACCTTC.

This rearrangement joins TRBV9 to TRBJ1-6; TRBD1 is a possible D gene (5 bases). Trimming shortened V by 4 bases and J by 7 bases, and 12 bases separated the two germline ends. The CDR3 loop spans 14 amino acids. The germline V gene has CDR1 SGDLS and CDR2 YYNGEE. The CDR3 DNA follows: TGTGCCAGCAGCCCTCCAGGGTACAATTCACCCCTCCACTTT. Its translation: CASSPPGYNSPLHF.

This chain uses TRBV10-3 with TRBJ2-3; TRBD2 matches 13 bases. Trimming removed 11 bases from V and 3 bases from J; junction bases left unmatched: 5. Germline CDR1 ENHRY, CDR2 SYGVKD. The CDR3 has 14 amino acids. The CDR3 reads CAVGTSGATDTQYF. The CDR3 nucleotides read TGTGCCGTCGGGACTAGCGGGGCGACAGATACGCAGTATTTT.